This TCR beta chain appears in the sequencing data of a study of cytomegalovirus exposure and HLA in healthy donors. Study at large: Within an early data release were about 85 million unique TCRs drawn from HLA-typed donors.

This CDR3 comprises 12 residues. Germline CDR1 and CDR2: MDHEN and SYDVKM. V lost 3 bases and J 13 bases, leaving 12 bases between the germline ends. Both 60 Vbeta primers and 13 Jbeta primers went into the PCR. Using immunoSEQ multiplex PCR, the repertoire was profiled, and TCRdb retains in-frame clones only, with some absent. The sample shows approximately 110,000 clones, just under 80% of them seen only once. The chain combines TRBV28 with TRBJ2-2; perhaps TRBD1 as D (5 bases). Sequenced: PBMCs. The sequence was obtained from a male donor in good health and CMV-seronegative. For the CDR3, the DNA is TGTGCCAGCAGTTTTAGGGGATCTGGGCTGTTTTTT. Encoded protein: CASSFRGSGLFF.